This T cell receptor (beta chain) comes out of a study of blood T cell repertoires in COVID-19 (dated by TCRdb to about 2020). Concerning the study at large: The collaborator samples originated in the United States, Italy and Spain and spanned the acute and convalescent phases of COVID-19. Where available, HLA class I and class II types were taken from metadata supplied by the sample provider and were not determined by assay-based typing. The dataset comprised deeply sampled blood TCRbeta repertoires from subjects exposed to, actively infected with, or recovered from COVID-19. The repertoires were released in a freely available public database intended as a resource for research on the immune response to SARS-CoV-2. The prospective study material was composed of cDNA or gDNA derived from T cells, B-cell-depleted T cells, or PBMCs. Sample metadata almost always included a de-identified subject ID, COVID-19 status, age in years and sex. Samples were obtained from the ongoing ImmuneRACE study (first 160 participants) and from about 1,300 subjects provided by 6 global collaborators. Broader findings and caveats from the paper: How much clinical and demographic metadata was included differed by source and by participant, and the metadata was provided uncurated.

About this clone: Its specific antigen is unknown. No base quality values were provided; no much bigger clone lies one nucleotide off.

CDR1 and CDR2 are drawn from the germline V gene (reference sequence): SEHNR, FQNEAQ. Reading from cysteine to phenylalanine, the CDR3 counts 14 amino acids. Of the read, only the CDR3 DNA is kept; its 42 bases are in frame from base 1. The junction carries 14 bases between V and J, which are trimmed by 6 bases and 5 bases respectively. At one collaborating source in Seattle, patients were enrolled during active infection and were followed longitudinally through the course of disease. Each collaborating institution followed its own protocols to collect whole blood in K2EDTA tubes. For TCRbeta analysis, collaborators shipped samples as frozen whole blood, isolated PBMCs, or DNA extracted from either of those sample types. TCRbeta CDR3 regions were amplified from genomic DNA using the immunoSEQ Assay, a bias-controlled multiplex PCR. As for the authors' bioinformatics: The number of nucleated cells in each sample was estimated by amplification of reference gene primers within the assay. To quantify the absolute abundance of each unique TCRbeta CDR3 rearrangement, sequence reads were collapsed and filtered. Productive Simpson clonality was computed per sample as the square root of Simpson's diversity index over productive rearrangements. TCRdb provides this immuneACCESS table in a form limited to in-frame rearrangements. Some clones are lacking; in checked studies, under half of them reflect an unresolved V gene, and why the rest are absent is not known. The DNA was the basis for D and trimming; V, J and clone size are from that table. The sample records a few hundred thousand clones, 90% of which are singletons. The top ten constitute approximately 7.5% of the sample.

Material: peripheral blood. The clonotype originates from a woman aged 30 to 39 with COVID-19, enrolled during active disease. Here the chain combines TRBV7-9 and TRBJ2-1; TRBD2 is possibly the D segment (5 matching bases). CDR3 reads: CASRLTDWNNEQFF. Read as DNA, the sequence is TGTGCCAGCAGACTTACGGACTGGAACAATGAGCAGTTCTTC.